The sample holds a few counts of the clone carrying this T cell receptor (beta chain). Germline-derived CDR1 and CDR2 are MNHNY and SVGAGI (reference sequence). The length of the CDR3 is 14 residues. Trimming cost V 0 bases and J 6 bases, with 11 bases left between them. TCRdb re-derived calls from the RT-PCR reads in MiXCR, one entry per CDR3 protein. The sample has about 680,000 distinct CDR3 sequences, about 14% seen once. Sequenced input: memory CD4+ T cells from blood. V and J are TRBV6-6 and TRBJ2-5, with D perhaps matching TRBD2 (5 bases). The TCR comes from a female donor in good health, serving as a healthy control. CDR3 protein: CASSYSNGIKTQYF. Written as DNA, the CDR3 is TGTGCCAGCAGTTACTCGAACGGGATCAAGACCCAGTACTTC.